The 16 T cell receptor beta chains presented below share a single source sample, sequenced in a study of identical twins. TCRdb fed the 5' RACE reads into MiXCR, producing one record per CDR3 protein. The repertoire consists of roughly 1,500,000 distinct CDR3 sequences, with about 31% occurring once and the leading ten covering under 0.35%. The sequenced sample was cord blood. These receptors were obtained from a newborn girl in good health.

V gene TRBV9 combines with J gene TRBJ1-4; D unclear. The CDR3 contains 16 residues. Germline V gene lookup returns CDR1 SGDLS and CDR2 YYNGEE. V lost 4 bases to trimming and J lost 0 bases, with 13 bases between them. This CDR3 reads CASSPPGYSTNEKLFF. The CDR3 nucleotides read TGTGCCAGCAGCCCCCCGGGATATTCAACTAATGAAAAACTGTTTTTT.

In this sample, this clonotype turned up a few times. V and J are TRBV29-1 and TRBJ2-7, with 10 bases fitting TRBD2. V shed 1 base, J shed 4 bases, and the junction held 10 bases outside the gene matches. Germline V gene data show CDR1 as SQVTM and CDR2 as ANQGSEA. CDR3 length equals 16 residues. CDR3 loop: CSVEAGGASGSYEQYF. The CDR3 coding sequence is TGCAGCGTTGAAGCAGGGGGCGCTAGCGGGAGTTACGAGCAGTACTTC.

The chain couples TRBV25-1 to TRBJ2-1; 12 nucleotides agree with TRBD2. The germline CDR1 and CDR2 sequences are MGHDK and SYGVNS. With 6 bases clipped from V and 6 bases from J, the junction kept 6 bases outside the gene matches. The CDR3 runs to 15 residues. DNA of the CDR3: TGTGCCAGCAGACCGACTAGCGGGAGAACCAATGAGCAGTTCTTC. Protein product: CASRPTSGRTNEQFF.

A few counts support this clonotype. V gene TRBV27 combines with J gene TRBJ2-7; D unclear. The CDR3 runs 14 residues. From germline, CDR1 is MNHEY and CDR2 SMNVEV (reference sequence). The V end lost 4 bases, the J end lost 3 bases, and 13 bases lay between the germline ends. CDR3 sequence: CASSYAELGYEQYF. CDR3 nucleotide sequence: TGTGCCAGCAGTTATGCGGAGCTCGGCTACGAGCAGTACTTC.

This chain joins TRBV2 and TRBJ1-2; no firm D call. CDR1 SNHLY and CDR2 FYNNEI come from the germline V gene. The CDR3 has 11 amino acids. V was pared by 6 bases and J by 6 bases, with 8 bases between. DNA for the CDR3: TGTGCCAGCAGCCCCTCGCATGGCTACACCTTC. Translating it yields CASSPSHGYTF.

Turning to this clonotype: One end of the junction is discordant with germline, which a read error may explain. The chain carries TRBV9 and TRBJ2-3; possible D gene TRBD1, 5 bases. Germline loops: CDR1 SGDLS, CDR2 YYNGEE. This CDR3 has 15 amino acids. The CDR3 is CASGVGPGATDTQYF. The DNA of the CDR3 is TGTGCCAGCGGCGTAGGACCTGGGGCCACAGATACGCAGTATTTT.

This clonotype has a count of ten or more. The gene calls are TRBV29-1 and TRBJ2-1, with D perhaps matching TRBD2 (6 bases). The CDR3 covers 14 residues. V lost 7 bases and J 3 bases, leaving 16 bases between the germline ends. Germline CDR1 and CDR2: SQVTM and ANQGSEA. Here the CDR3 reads CSADLTRVYNEQFF. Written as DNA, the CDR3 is TGCAGCGCCGACCTGACTAGGGTCTACAATGAGCAGTTCTTC.

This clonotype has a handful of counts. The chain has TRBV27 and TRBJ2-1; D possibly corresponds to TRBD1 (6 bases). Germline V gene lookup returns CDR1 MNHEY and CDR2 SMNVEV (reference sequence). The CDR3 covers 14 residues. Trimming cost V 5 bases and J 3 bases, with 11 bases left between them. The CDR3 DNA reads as TGTGCCAGCAGTGACAGGTGGGGCTACAATGAGCAGTTCTTC. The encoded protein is CASSDRWGYNEQFF.

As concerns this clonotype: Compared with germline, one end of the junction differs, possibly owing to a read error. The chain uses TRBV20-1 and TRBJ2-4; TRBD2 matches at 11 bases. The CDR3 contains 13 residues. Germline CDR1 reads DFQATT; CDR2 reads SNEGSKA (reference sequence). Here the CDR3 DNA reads TGCAGTGCAACCGGGACTAGCGGAAACTTTCAGTACTTC. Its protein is CSATGTSGNFQYF.

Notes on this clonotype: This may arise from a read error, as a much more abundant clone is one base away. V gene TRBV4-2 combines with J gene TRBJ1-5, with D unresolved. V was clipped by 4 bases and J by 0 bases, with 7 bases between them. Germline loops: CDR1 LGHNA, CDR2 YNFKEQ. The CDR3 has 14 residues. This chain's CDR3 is CASSREHSNQPQHF. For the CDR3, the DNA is TGTGCCAGCAGCCGAGAACATAGCAATCAGCCCCAGCATTTT.

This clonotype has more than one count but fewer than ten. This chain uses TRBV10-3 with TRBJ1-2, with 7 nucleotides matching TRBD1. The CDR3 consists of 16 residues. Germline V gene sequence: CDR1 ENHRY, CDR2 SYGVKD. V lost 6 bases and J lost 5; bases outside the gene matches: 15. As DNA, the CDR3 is TGTGCCATCAGGGAGCGGGACAGTGAACCCTTATATGGCTACACCTTC. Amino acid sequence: CAIRERDSEPLYGYTF.

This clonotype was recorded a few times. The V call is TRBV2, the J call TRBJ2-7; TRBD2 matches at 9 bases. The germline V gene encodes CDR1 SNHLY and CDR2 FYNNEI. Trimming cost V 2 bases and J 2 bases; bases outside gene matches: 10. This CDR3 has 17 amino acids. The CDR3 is CASSEWSSGSGAYEQYF. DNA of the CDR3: TGTGCCAGCAGTGAATGGAGTAGCGGGAGTGGGGCCTACGAGCAGTACTTC.

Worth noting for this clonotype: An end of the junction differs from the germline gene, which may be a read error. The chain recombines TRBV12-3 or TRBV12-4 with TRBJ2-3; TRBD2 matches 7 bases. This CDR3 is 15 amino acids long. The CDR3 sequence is CASSLGETSTDTQYF. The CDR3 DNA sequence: TGTGCCAGCAGCTTAGGCGAGACTAGCACAGATACGCAATATTTT.

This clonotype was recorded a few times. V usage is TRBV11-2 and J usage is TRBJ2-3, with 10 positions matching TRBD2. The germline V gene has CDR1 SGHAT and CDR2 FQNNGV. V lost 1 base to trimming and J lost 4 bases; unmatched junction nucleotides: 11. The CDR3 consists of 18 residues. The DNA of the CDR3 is TGTGCCAGCAGCTTAGTTATCGCTAGCGGGAGTTTCGCAGATACGCAGTATTTT. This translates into CASSLVIASGSFADTQYF.

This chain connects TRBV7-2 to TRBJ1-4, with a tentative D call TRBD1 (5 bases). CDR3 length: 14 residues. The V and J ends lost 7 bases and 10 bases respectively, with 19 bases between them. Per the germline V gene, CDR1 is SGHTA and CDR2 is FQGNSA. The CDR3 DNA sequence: TGTGCCAGCAAGCCCCCTTTTAATCAGGGAAAACTGTTTTTT. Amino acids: CASKPPFNQGKLFF.

The DNA for the CDR3 is TGTGCCAGCAGCCAAGGGGGGTACAATCAGCCCCAGCATTTT. As protein: CASSQGGYNQPQHF. This chain links TRBV3-1 with TRBJ1-5; D is perhaps TRBD1 (5 bases). The V gene lost 1 base and the J gene lost 3 bases, with 7 bases spanning the gap. The CDR3 extends over 14 amino acids. Germline assignment: CDR1 LGHDT and CDR2 YNNKEL (reference sequence).